The 28 T cell receptor beta chains listed next were all sequenced from one sample in a study of long-term antiretroviral therapy in people with HIV. The authors ran the immunoSEQ assay, v3.0, at survey level. The assay was immunoSEQ multiplex PCR, and TCRdb's table has in-frame clones only and misses some. The sample lists just under 30,000 clones, about 85% occurring once. Here the sequenced sample was unsorted PBMCs, taken approximately 5 years before starting antiretroviral therapy. The source is a man aged 45-60 years with HIV.

The chain couples TRBV4-2 to TRBJ2-7; D is unresolved. The CDR3 extends over 14 amino acids. The germline CDR1 and CDR2 sequences are LGHNA and YNFKEQ. Trimming pared 4 bases from V and 4 bases from J, leaving 14 bases between. As DNA, the CDR3 is TGTGCCAGCAGCCTTACTTCGGCCAGTTACGAGCAGTACTTC. Translated, it gives CASSLTSASYEQYF.

This chain uses TRBV18 with TRBJ2-5; D call uncertain. Germline V gene sequence: CDR1 KGHSH, CDR2 LQKENI. Deletions cut 1 base from V and 3 bases from J, with 3 bases between. This CDR3 is 12 amino acids long. DNA for the CDR3: TGTGCCAGCTCACCACGAGAAGAGACCCAGTACTTC. Protein product: CASSPREETQYF.

The rearrangement joins TRBV7-2 to TRBJ2-1; D is ambiguous. V shed 2 bases and J shed 5 bases, with 13 bases lying between them. The CDR3 covers 15 residues. Germline assignment: CDR1 SGHTA and CDR2 FQGNSA. This CDR3 reads CASSLQSTDDNEQFF. In DNA form, the CDR3 reads TGTGCCAGCAGCTTACAGTCTACAGACGACAATGAGCAGTTCTTC.

This chain joins TRBV5-1 and TRBJ2-1, with a weak D call TRBD2 (5 bases). V was cut by 0 bases and J by 5 bases, with 12 bases left in between. This CDR3 comprises 15 residues. CDR1 and CDR2 from the germline V gene are SGHRS and YFSETQ. The CDR3 DNA reads TGCGCCAGCAGCTTGGATCCGGGGTCAAACAATGAGCAGTTCTTC. It is translated as CASSLDPGSNNEQFF.

The chain links TRBV5-1 to TRBJ2-7; TRBD1 matches at 7 bases. The germline V gene encodes CDR1 SGHRS and CDR2 YFSETQ. V was clipped by 0 bases and J by 3 bases; unmatched bases: 9. The CDR3 runs to 16 residues. CDR3 residues: CASSLGPGTAVYEQYF. The CDR3 region has the DNA TGCGCCAGCAGCTTGGGACCCGGGACAGCCGTCTACGAGCAGTACTTC. Based on the CDR3 plus reference TRBV5-1 and TRBJ2-7, the full variable domain is KAGVTQTPRYLIKTRGQQVTLSCSPISGHRSVSWYQQTPGQGLQFLFEYFSETQRNKGNFPGRFSGRQFSNSRSEMNVSTLELGDSALYLCASSLGPGTAVYEQYFGPGTRLTVT.

This rearrangement joins TRBV23-1 to TRBJ1-2; unclear D gene. TRBV23-1 belongs to the ORF category, with a function that is uncertain. V shed 4 bases and J shed 3 bases, with 9 bases lying between them. The CDR3 spans 13 residues. CDR3 residues: CASSLSVYYGYTF. As DNA, the CDR3 is TGCGCCAGCAGTCTAAGCGTTTACTATGGCTACACCTTC.

This chain connects TRBV6-6 to TRBJ2-1, with D tentatively TRBD1 (6 bases). V dropped 0 bases and J dropped 3 bases, with 9 bases sitting between them. Germline CDR1 MNHNY, CDR2 SVGAGI (reference sequence). The CDR3 length is 15 residues. The CDR3 region is CASSYSGTYYNEQFF. Here the CDR3 DNA reads TGTGCCAGCAGTTACTCCGGGACATACTACAATGAGCAGTTCTTC.

The genes are TRBV6-6 and TRBJ2-7; D is perhaps TRBD2 (5 bases). Trimming took off 8 bases at V and 3 bases at J, with 11 bases between the two ends. Germline-derived CDR1 and CDR2 are MNHNY and SVGAGI (reference sequence). The CDR3 totals 12 residues. For the CDR3, the DNA is TGTGCCAGCGGGGAGATCGGCTACGAGCAGTACTTC. Translating it yields CASGEIGYEQYF.

The chain is built from TRBV5-5 and TRBJ1-6; D uncertain. The CDR3 is made up of 15 amino acids. Germline V CDR1 and CDR2: SGHKS, YYEKEE (reference sequence). The germline V and J ends were trimmed by 0 bases and 8 bases, with 12 bases remaining between them. DNA of the CDR3: TGTGCCAGCAGCTTGGTTTGGGGAATCGATTCACCCCTCCACTTT. Translation gives CASSLVWGIDSPLHF.

The rearrangement uses TRBV2 and TRBJ2-5; D may be TRBD1 or TRBD2 (6 bases each). The V end was cut by 8 bases, the J end by 5 bases, with 15 bases between. CDR1 SNHLY and CDR2 FYNNEI come from the germline V gene. The CDR3 length is 13 residues. The CDR3 DNA sequence: TGTGCCAGCGGCGGTAGGGGGGCCGAGACCCAGTACTTC. Residues: CASGGRGAETQYF.

This clone was found a few times. The rearrangement uses TRBV5-3 and TRBJ2-7; tentative D call: TRBD1 (7 bases). TRBV5-3 is designated an ORF whose function remains uncertain. The CDR3 spans 15 residues. V was pared by 4 bases and J by 4 bases, with 18 bases between. CDR3 bases: TGTGCCAGAAGCCGGGAGAGGGGGCCTCTATACGAGCAGTACTTC. This translates into CARSRERGPLYEQYF.

This sequence joins TRBV7-9 and TRBJ1-1; 9 nucleotides match TRBD1. There are 15 residues in the CDR3. V was clipped by 2 bases and J by 4 bases; unmatched bases: 5. Germline values: CDR1 SEHNR, CDR2 FQNEAQ (reference sequence). CDR3 sequence: CASSLRQGESTEAFF. CDR3 nucleotides: TGTGCCAGCAGCTTAAGACAGGGGGAATCCACTGAAGCTTTCTTT.

J is TRBJ2-3 and V is TRBV11-3, with D perhaps matching TRBD2 (5 bases). V lost 0 bases and J lost 3, with 7 bases in between. CDR1 SGHNT and CDR2 YENEEA come from the germline V gene. There are 14 residues in the CDR3. The CDR3 is CASSLDGETDTQYF. The CDR3 DNA reads TGTGCCAGCAGCTTAGACGGGGAAACAGATACGCAGTATTTT.

The chain employs TRBV5-4 and TRBJ2-1; 7 bases map to TRBD2. V lost 3 bases, J lost 6 bases, and 6 bases stayed unmatched. The germline V gene encodes CDR1 SGHNT and CDR2 YYREEE (reference sequence). The CDR3 runs to 14 residues. The CDR3 loop reads CASSSQTSPNEQFF. The CDR3 bases are TGTGCCAGCAGCTCGCAGACTAGCCCCAATGAGCAGTTCTTC.

The chain joins TRBV4-1 to TRBJ2-7; D is undetermined. Germline V CDR1 and CDR2: MGHRA, YSYEKL. Deletions cut 2 bases from V and 2 bases from J, with 10 bases between. The CDR3 runs 14 residues. The CDR3 nucleotides read TGCGCCAGCAGCCAAACGCCAACAACCTACGAGCAGTACTTC. Its protein is CASSQTPTTYEQYF.

The chain joins TRBV15 to TRBJ1-4, with TRBD1 as a possible D gene (6 bases). Looked up from germline, CDR1 is LNHNV and CDR2 is YYDKDF (reference sequence). CDR3 length: 14 amino acids. V lost 8 bases and J lost 6, with 16 bases in between. This CDR3 is CATGLGRGDEKLFF. The CDR3 DNA reads as TGTGCCACCGGGTTAGGCAGGGGAGATGAAAAACTGTTTTTT.

V is TRBV7-8 and J is TRBJ2-7, with D unclear. Germline-derived CDR1 and CDR2 are SGHVS and FQNEAQ. V lost 2 bases to trimming and J lost 6 bases, with 8 bases between them. This CDR3 contains 12 residues. The CDR3 loop reads CASSLISLEQYF. The CDR3 region has the DNA TGTGCCAGCAGCTTAATCAGTCTCGAGCAGTACTTC. The variable domain in full, completed from reference TRBV7-8 and TRBJ2-7, reads GAGVSQSPRYKVAKRGQDVALRCDPISGHVSLFWYQQALGQGPEFLTYFQNEAQLDKSGLPSDRFFAERPEGSVSTLKIQRTQQEDSAVYLCASSLISLEQYFGPGTRLTVT.

This clone was counted only a few times. The rearrangement uses TRBV21-1 and TRBJ1-1; the D call of TRBD1 is as the table states it, not checked on the DNA. TRBV21-1 is given as a pseudogene. The CDR3 consists of 15 residues. This CDR3 is CASSNSGSPMCGAFF. CDR3 sequence (DNA): TGTGCCAGCAGCAATTCAGGGTCCCCCATGTGTGGAGCTTTCTTT.

The chain recombines TRBV10-3 with TRBJ1-2; the D gene is possibly TRBD1 (5 bases). Looked up from germline, CDR1 is ENHRY and CDR2 is SYGVKD. The V and J ends lost 3 bases and 4 bases respectively, with 9 bases between them. The CDR3 runs 13 residues. The CDR3 region has the DNA TGTGCCATCAGTGACAGGGAGCCCTATGGCTACACCTTC. It encodes CAISDREPYGYTF.

CDR3 coding DNA: TGCGCCAGCAGCTTCGGACCCACCTACGAGCAGTACTTC. Residues: CASSFGPTYEQYF. The chain couples TRBV5-1 to TRBJ2-7; unclear D gene. Trimming took off 2 bases at V and 2 bases at J, with 8 bases between the two ends. From germline, CDR1 is SGHRS and CDR2 YFSETQ. The CDR3 sequence is 13 residues long.

This chain joins TRBV30 and TRBJ1-2; maybe TRBD1 (6 bases). V shed 2 bases and J shed 7 bases, with 20 bases lying between them. The germline V gene has CDR1 GTSNPN and CDR2 SVGIG (reference sequence). This CDR3 has 15 residues. CDR3 DNA sequence: TGTGCCTGGAGTAGCAGGACAGCGATGTGGCGTGGCTACACCTTC. The encoded protein is CAWSSRTAMWRGYTF.

This clone was seen a single time. V gene TRBV2 combines with J gene TRBJ2-2; a possible D gene is TRBD2 (5 bases). Germline assignment: CDR1 SNHLY and CDR2 FYNNEI. CDR3 size: 13 residues. Trimming shortened V by 6 bases and J by 3 bases, and 8 bases separated the two germline ends. The CDR3 DNA follows: TGTGCCAGCAGGGGCGGGTACACCGGGGAGCTGTTTTTT. It yields the protein CASRGGYTGELFF.

V is TRBV6-1 and J is TRBJ2-3, with TRBD2 matching 7 bases. CDR1 is MNHNS and CDR2 is SASEGT in the germline V gene. The V segment lost 2 bases and the J segment 9 bases; nucleotides outside the gene matches: 8. This CDR3 has 14 amino acids. CDR3 in DNA: TGTGCCAGCAGTGAATACGGTTCGCGGGGGACGCAGTATTTT. Its translation is CASSEYGSRGTQYF.

The chain has TRBV30 and TRBJ1-2, with no clear D. CDR1 is GTSNPN and CDR2 is SVGIG in the germline V gene (reference sequence). This CDR3 is 11 amino acids long. Trimming took 0 bases from V and 7 from J, leaving 6 bases between them. Here the CDR3 reads CAWSVNSGYTF. As DNA, the CDR3 is TGTGCCTGGAGTGTAAATAGTGGCTACACCTTC.

The V call is TRBV4-1, the J call TRBJ2-5; D ambiguous. The V end was cut by 4 bases, the J end by 0 bases, with 9 bases between. Germline V gene data show CDR1 as MGHRA and CDR2 as YSYEKL. The CDR3 extends over 14 amino acids. DNA of the CDR3: TGCGCCAGCAGCCTCGACCCATACCAAGAGACCCAGTACTTC. It codes for CASSLDPYQETQYF.

V and J are TRBV7-9 and TRBJ1-4; a weak D match, TRBD1 (5 bases). From germline, CDR1 is SEHNR and CDR2 FQNEAQ (reference sequence). The CDR3 spans 13 residues. Trimming removed 5 bases at V and 4 bases at J, with 8 bases between. This chain's CDR3 is CASSLDINEKLFF. CDR3 sequence (DNA): TGTGCCAGCAGCCTGGACATTAATGAAAAACTGTTTTTT.

This clone occurred once. The genes are TRBV11-1 and TRBJ2-3; D uncertain. The CDR3 loop spans 16 amino acids. Germline loops: CDR1 SGHAT, CDR2 FQDESV (reference sequence). Trimming cost V 1 base and J 0 bases, with 11 bases left between them. CDR3 bases: TGTGCCAGCAGCTTAGAGAAATCCACTAGCACAGATACGCAGTATTTT. Translation: CASSLEKSTSTDTQYF.

The chain joins TRBV27 to TRBJ1-2; D is possibly TRBD1 (5 bases). The V gene lost 2 bases and the J gene lost 3 bases, with 13 bases spanning the gap. From germline, CDR1 is MNHEY and CDR2 SMNVEV (reference sequence). This CDR3 comprises 15 residues. The CDR3 here is CASSLAGLRDYGYTF. Written as DNA, the CDR3 is TGTGCCAGCAGTTTAGCAGGGCTCAGGGACTATGGCTACACCTTC.